Listed below are T cell receptor beta chains from one sample, sequenced in a study of T cell repertoires in cytomegalovirus infection. Each CDR3 protein is one row after TCRdb ran MiXCR on the reads. There are 150,000 to 200,000 distinct CDR3 sequences in the sample; around 20% occur only once, and 2.5% to 3% lies in the top ten. The sample comprised PBMCs. These receptors were collected from a human donor in good health (CMV status not recorded). Some clones in this sample may be carry-over from other donors' samples. Each CDR3 is given without its conserved first and last residue. The D gene is left open where the match is weak.

d_gene,v_gene,j_gene,CDR3aa
TRBD2,TRBV3-1,TRBJ2-3,ASSASGARLTDTQY
.,TRBV2,TRBJ2-5,ASSEVGAARETQY
TRBD1,TRBV27,TRBJ2-7,ASSVGTAPYEQY
.,TRBV5-6,TRBJ1-5,ASSRRGTSNQPQH
TRBD1,TRBV28,TRBJ1-5,ASSSRTGRQPQH
TRBD2,TRBV7-2,TRBJ2-7,ASSPSGTSGTEQY
.,TRBV9,TRBJ1-1,ASTEDGKSTEAF
.,TRBV2,TRBJ1-1,ASGSTQKYTEAF
TRBD1,TRBV20-1,TRBJ1-2,SAPKTGFPYGYT
TRBD1,TRBV5-5,TRBJ2-5,ASSLATGGWETQY
TRBD2,TRBV6-2/TRBV6-3,TRBJ2-3,ASKSSGDTDTQY
TRBD1,TRBV14,TRBJ1-2,ASSQEGTVYGYT
.,TRBV9,TRBJ1-2,ASSVDGRGDYGYT
.,TRBV6-2/TRBV6-3,TRBJ1-5,ASSSTGSDNQPQH
.,TRBV5-4,TRBJ2-7,ASSSIYSYEQY
.,TRBV19,TRBJ1-4,ASSTQGIEEKLF
.,TRBV2,TRBJ2-7,ASSEVGGGPTYEQY
.,TRBV7-2,TRBJ1-2,ASSLASIYGYT
.,TRBV28,TRBJ2-7,ASSGRDTGLYEQY
.,TRBV7-9,TRBJ2-1,ASSPGLQRHF
.,TRBV7-3,TRBJ2-6,ASSLLSGRPFSGANVLT
TRBD2,TRBV10-3,TRBJ2-7,AISAGTSGSYEQY
.,TRBV7-3,TRBJ2-7,ASSLGGGYEQY
.,TRBV12-3/TRBV12-4,TRBJ1-2,ASSFGGRVGYT
.,TRBV4-1,TRBJ2-7,ASSQEGYVEQY
TRBD1,TRBV5-1,TRBJ2-1,ASSGGTGLANEQF
.,TRBV29-1,TRBJ1-2,SASPGQNYGYT
TRBD2,TRBV3-1,TRBJ2-1,ASSHGLADSYNEQF
.,TRBV7-2,TRBJ1-1,ASGGSGAEAF
.,TRBV7-2,TRBJ2-7,ASSSEGGDFYEQY
.,TRBV7-8,TRBJ2-4,ASSQGGQNIQY
TRBD1,TRBV6-1,TRBJ2-2,ASSDRGRRGAGELF
TRBD1,TRBV12-3/TRBV12-4,TRBJ2-3,ASSLSAQGVDTQY
TRBD2,TRBV19,TRBJ2-1,ASSMVAGGGEQF
TRBD2,TRBV7-2,TRBJ2-7,ASSLEAGALYEQY
.,TRBV3-1,TRBJ2-1,ASSQDLGTPGA
.,TRBV28,TRBJ2-5,ASSFQQADETQY
.,TRBV19,TRBJ1-4,ASSIVGGASNEKLF
TRBD2,TRBV19,TRBJ2-3,ASSLRLAGLGDTQY
TRBD2,TRBV12-3/TRBV12-4,TRBJ2-5,ASSLSFTSGDQETQY
TRBD1,TRBV10-3,TRBJ2-5,ATGDREETQY
TRBD2,TRBV28,TRBJ2-7,ASSQGLGSSYEQY
TRBD1,TRBV6-2/TRBV6-3,TRBJ1-2,ASSHTRQGAYGYT
TRBD1,TRBV29-1,TRBJ2-2,SGRTGEVGELF
.,TRBV5-4,TRBJ2-5,ASSLQGGGSETQY
.,TRBV28,TRBJ1-5,ASSFPGQPQH
TRBD1,TRBV7-2,TRBJ1-5,ASQDRRSNQPQH
TRBD2,TRBV20-1,TRBJ2-3,SATLAGGFGTDTQY
TRBD2,TRBV2,TRBJ2-7,ASSTSGMYGEQY
.,TRBV20-1,TRBJ1-2,SASVGRGYGYT
.,TRBV5-5,TRBJ2-7,ASSVGPSTGPYEQY
TRBD2,TRBV5-4,TRBJ2-2,ASSFALAGTGELF
.,TRBV28,TRBJ2-5,ASRTSVGETQY
.,TRBV7-9,TRBJ1-1,ASSLLDGNTEAF